This T cell receptor beta chain came from a study of T cell responses to AZD1222 COVID-19 vaccine. Study-wide results and limits: Reportedly, close to half of spike-specific TCRs are directed against unmutated variant regions. The repertoires were collected only after the peak T cell response. Clonal diversity was possibly underestimated, and white British individuals and females predominated among donors.

The CDR3 has 13 amino acids. Trimming removed 6 bases at V and 2 bases at J, with 10 bases between. CDR1 MNHEY and CDR2 SVGAGI come from the germline V gene. Produced via immunoSEQ multiplex PCR; TCRdb's table is partial and in-frame only. The data hold about 180,000 clones, with roughly 94% observed a single time. Comment on this clone: Its antigen is still unknown.

This sequence was found in an adult who received the AZD1222 COVID-19 vaccine. Here the sequenced sample was peripheral blood, taken 28 days after the second AZD1222 dose. The gene calls are TRBV6-5 and TRBJ1-2; D is unclear. The CDR3 DNA is TGTGCCAGCAGCAATAACAGAAACTATGGCTACACCTTC. Translated: CASSNNRNYGYTF.